This entry is about one T cell receptor (beta chain). Its antigen is not yet known. Reading from cysteine to phenylalanine, the CDR3 counts 15 amino acids. DNA is not recorded here. CDR1 and CDR2, looked up from the germline V gene (reference sequence), are DFQATT and SNEGSKA. This sample was taken from a study of monozygotic twins with inflammatory bowel disease (dated by TCRdb to between 2018 and 2021). For the wider study: In total, 30 or so monozygotic twin pairs made up the full study: 19 Danish pairs, all IBD-discordant, plus nine German pairs, of which four were IBD-concordant and five were IBD-discordant. Each individual had, on average, about 151 000 unique TCRalpha sequences and 181 000 unique TCRbeta sequences available for analysis. The search for disease-associated traits relied mainly on comparing IBD patients with their genetically identical healthy co-twins within discordant pairs. General conclusions and limits of the study: The analysis was unable to tell apart different T cell subtypes. Compared with healthy twins, IBD patients shared fewer clonotypes with other individuals, and the difference was most pronounced in patients with signs of disease activity. The results gave no support for a single strong signal or clonotype linked to IBD. TCRbeta repertoire diversity, by inverse Simpson index, was decreased in IBD patients compared with their healthy co-twins. Concordant and discordant twins showed no difference in repertoire similarity, possibly because of limited statistical power. Because patients were on differing immunosuppressive treatments, the repertoires may have picked up extra background noise and inter-individual variability.

From each donor, a roughly 2.6 ml peripheral blood sample was collected into PAXgene tubes and stored at -80 degrees C. Total RNA was isolated from whole blood with the PAXgene blood miRNA kit on an automated QIAcube, without T cell sorting. Peripheral blood from monozygotic twin pairs who were concordant or discordant for inflammatory bowel disease underwent deep TCRalpha and TCRbeta repertoire profiling using unique molecular barcoding. Smoking habits were recorded for all twin pairs, and individuals were classified as current, former or never smokers. The library was prepared using 5' RACE. For each TCR library, 3,500 to 4,000 ng of total RNA was used. For each sample, cDNA synthesis with SMARTScribe reverse transcriptase was split into eight separate reactions. During cDNA synthesis, unique molecular identifiers containing a 6-nucleotide sample barcode were introduced by template switching. TCRalpha and TCRbeta cDNA was amplified in two nested PCRs of 16 and 9 cycles, and bead purification was carried out after each PCR. Before amplification, the cDNA was both treated with uracil DNA-glycosylase and purified with the QIAquick PCR purification kit. In the second PCR, Illumina TruSeq-compatible adapters and sample-specific barcodes were added. Library quality and concentration were checked on TapeStation and Qubit, and libraries were pooled at approximately 5 ng each. Pooled libraries were sequenced on an Illumina HiSeq2500 single-index Rapid Run with 2 x 100 bp reads and custom sequencing primers. The paper's data handling went like this. PCR and sequencing errors were corrected by UMI-based consensus assembly using MiGEC version 1.2.6. MiXCR version 2.1.1 was used to carry out V(D)J alignment, clonotype assembly and CDR3 extraction. Normalisation of gene usage, clonotype sharing and MAIT/NKT TCR abundance was achieved by analysing the top 1000, 10 000 and 20 000 clonotypes per sample. After downsampling to 27 000 UMIs, diversity was calculated as the inverse Simpson index using the vegan R package. Statistical testing used paired Mann-Whitney U tests on the discordant twin pairs and applied Benjamini-Hochberg correction for multiple testing. TCRdb reprocessed the reads, reporting each CDR3 protein sequence once and no DNA. In this record, the V and J calls reflect TCRdb's handling and not the investigators' own analysis. This sample's table lists about 420,000 distinct CDR3 sequences. The ten largest clones capture 2% to 3% of the sample.

The sequence is built from TRBV20-1 and TRBJ2-3; TCRdb selects TRBD2, and the lack of DNA leaves this call unchecked. This receptor was identified in a human donor with ulcerative colitis or Crohn's disease, or a healthy co-twin of an affected twin (not recorded which). Source material: blood. The CDR3 region has the sequence CSARGGLISTDTQYF.